The clone carrying this T cell receptor (beta chain) appeared many times. Antigen: not known. The data were obtained in a study of T-cell reconstitution after alpha-beta-depleted transplantation in children. V shed 6 bases and J 10 bases; nucleotides not matched to a gene: 9. Germline V CDR1 and CDR2: LGHNA, YNFKEQ. The CDR3 consists of 14 residues. Findings and caveats of the study: Newly produced T cells mostly provided counts and TCRbeta diversity after one year, as hyperexpanded clones declined.

It was with unique molecular identifiers that the TCRbeta library was prepared. TCRdb independently ran MiXCR on the PCR reads; one entry per CDR3 protein. The sample records approximately 190,000 distinct CDR3 sequences, 6.3% being singletons. The sequence derives from a girl less than two years old with combined immunodeficiency, due to receive a stem cell transplant. This chain joins TRBV4-2 and TRBJ2-1; TRBD2 matches 10 bases. The specimen was PBMCs, collected before TCRalphabeta/CD19-depleted stem cell transplant. CDR3 sequence reads: CASSFGLAVGEQFF. CDR3 DNA: TGTGCCAGCAGTTTCGGACTAGCGGTCGGGGAGCAGTTCTTC.